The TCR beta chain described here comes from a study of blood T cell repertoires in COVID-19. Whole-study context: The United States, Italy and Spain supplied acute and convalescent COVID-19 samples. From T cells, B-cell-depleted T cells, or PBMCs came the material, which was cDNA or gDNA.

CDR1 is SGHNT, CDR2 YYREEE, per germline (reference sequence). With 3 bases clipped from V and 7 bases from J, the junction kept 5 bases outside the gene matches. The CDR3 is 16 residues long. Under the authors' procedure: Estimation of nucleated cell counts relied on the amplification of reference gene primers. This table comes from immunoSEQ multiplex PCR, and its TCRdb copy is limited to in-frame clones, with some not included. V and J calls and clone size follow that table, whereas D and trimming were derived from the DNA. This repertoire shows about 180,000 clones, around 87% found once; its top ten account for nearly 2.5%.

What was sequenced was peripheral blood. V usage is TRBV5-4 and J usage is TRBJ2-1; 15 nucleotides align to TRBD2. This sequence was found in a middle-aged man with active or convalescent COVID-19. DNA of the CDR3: TGTGCCAGCAGCTCGGGACTAGCGGGGGGTAGGAATGAGCAGTTCTTC. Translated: CASSSGLAGGRNEQFF.